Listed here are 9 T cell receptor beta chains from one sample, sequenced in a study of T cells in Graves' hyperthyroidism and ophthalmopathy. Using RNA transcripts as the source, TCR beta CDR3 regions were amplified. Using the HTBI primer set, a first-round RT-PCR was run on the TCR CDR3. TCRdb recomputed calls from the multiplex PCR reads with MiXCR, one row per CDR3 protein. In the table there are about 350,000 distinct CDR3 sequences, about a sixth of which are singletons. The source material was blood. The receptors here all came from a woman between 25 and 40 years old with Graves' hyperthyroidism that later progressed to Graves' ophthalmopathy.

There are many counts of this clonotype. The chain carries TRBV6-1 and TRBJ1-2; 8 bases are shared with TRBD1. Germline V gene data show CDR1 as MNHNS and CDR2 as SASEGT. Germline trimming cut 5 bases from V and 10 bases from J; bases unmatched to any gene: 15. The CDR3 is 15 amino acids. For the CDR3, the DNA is TGTGCCAGCAGTCCCACAGACAGGGGAATGTTGGACTACACCTTC. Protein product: CASSPTDRGMLDYTF.

Here the CDR3 DNA reads TGTGCCAGCAGTTTGGCAGCGGGAGGGCCTGTAGATGAGCAGTTCTTC. Translated, it gives CASSLAAGGPVDEQFF. This chain uses TRBV28 with TRBJ2-1; 10 bases are a match to TRBD2. This CDR3 comprises 16 residues. The germline V gene encodes CDR1 MDHEN and CDR2 SYDVKM. V lost 3 bases and J lost 8; bases outside the gene matches: 10.

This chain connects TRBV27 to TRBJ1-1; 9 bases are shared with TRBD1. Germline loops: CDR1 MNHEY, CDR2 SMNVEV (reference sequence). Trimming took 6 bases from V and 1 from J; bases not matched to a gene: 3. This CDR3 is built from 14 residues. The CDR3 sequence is CASRTGGSNTEAFF. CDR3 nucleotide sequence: TGTGCCAGCAGAACAGGGGGCTCGAACACTGAAGCTTTCTTT.

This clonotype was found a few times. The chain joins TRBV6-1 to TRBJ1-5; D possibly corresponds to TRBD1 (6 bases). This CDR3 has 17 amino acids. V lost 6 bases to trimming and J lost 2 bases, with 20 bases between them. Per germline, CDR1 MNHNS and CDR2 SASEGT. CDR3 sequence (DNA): TGTGCCAGCAGCCCCCCTTTTGGGGGCGCGGGCAATCAGCCCCAGCATTTT. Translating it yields CASSPPFGGAGNQPQHF.

CDR3 in amino acids: CASSVSRDLPSPAKLFF. CDR3 nucleotide sequence: TGTGCCAGTAGTGTAAGTCGGGACCTCCCCTCTCCTGCGAAACTGTTTTTT. The J gene is TRBJ1-4, the V gene TRBV19; the D gene is possibly TRBD1 (5 bases). V lost 5 bases to trimming and J lost 11 bases, with 27 bases between them. The germline CDR1 and CDR2 sequences are LNHDA and SQIVND (reference sequence). The CDR3 contains 17 residues.

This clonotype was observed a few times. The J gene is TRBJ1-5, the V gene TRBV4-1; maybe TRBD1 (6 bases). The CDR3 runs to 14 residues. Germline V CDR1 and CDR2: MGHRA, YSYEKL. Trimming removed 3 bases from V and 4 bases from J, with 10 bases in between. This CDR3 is CASSHLQGNQPQHF. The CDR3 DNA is TGCGCCAGCAGCCACTTACAGGGAAATCAGCCCCAGCATTTT.

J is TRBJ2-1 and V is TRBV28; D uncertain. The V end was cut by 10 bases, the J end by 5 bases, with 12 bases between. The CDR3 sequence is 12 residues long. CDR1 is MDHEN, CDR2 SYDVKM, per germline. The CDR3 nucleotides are TGTGCCACTCGGGTCCTAAACAATGAGCAGTTCTTC. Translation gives CATRVLNNEQFF.

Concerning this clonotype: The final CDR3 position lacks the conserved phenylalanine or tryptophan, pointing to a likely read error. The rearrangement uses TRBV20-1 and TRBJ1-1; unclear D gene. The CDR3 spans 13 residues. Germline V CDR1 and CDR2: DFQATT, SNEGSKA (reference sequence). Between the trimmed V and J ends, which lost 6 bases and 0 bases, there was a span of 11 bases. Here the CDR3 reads CSAKSRMNTEAFV. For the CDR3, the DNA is TGCAGTGCCAAGTCCAGAATGAACACTGAAGCTTTCGTT.

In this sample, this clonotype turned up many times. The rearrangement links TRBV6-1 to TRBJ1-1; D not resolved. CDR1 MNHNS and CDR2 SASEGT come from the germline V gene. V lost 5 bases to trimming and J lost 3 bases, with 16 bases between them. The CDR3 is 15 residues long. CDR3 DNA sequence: TGTGCCAGCAGTTTCGGTTTAGGCCTGGACACTGAAGCTTTCTTT. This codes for CASSFGLGLDTEAFF.